Each of the 6 T cell receptor beta chains below was sequenced from the same sample in a study of technical replicates of blood from several donors. Data came from immunoSEQ multiplex PCR; TCRdb stores just in-frame clones and leaves some out. The sample lists tens of thousands of clones; around 92% were seen once. Sequences were obtained from T cells isolated from PBMCs. The receptors shown here come from a human donor in good health.

This chain links TRBV18 with TRBJ2-3, with D uncertain. This CDR3 is 15 amino acids long. With 0 bases removed from V and 7 bases from J, the gap between germline ends came to 14 bases. The V gene's germline CDR1 is KGHSH and CDR2 LQKENI. The CDR3 sequence is CASSPPATIINTQYF. CDR3 nucleotides: TGTGCCAGCTCACCACCGGCCACGATAATTAATACGCAGTATTTT.

The chain employs TRBV11-2 and TRBJ2-3; D gene unclear. V dropped 1 base and J dropped 4 bases, with 9 bases sitting between them. Germline loops: CDR1 SGHAT, CDR2 FQNNGV. CDR3 length: 14 amino acids. The CDR3 nucleotides are TGTGCCAGCAGCTTAGGGCCGTACGCAGATACGCAGTATTTT. Protein product: CASSLGPYADTQYF.

The genes are TRBV6-5 and TRBJ2-1; D gene ambiguous. There are 15 residues in the CDR3. Germline CDR1 is MNHEY and CDR2 is SVGAGI. Trimming shortened V by 2 bases and J by 4 bases, and 12 bases separated the two germline ends. The CDR3 loop reads CASSYTPGKYNEQFF. The CDR3 region has the DNA TGTGCCAGCAGTTACACACCGGGTAAATACAATGAGCAGTTCTTC.

The chain employs TRBV4-2 and TRBJ1-4, with 8 positions matching TRBD1. Germline V gene lookup returns CDR1 LGHNA and CDR2 YNFKEQ. The CDR3 consists of 15 residues. The V segment lost 1 base and the J segment 7 bases; nucleotides outside the gene matches: 5. As DNA, the CDR3 is TGTGCCAGCAGCCAAGGGACAGGGATCGTTGAAAAACTGTTTTTT. This codes for CASSQGTGIVEKLFF.

The V gene is TRBV4-3, the J gene TRBJ1-1; 9 bases match TRBD1. The trim removed 4 bases at V and 5 bases at J, leaving 2 bases unmatched. Germline lookup yields CDR1 LGHNA and CDR2 YSLEER. This CDR3 is 13 amino acids long. The CDR3 spells CASSLTGGTEAFF. CDR3 DNA: TGCGCCAGCAGCCTGACAGGGGGAACTGAAGCTTTCTTT.

The chain joins TRBV30 to TRBJ2-7, with 7 bases that match TRBD2. V lost 8 bases, J lost 1 base, and 11 bases stayed unmatched. Germline CDR1 is GTSNPN and CDR2 is SVGIG (reference sequence). CDR3 size: 14 residues. CDR3 protein: CAVEMGRGSYEQYF. In nucleotides, the CDR3 is TGTGCCGTGGAAATGGGGCGGGGGTCCTACGAGCAGTACTTC.